This T cell receptor (beta chain) was sequenced for a study of blood T cell repertoires in COVID-19. Whole-study context: Sources were T cells, B-cell-depleted T cells, or PBMCs; the material itself was cDNA or gDNA.

Study processing details: Counts of nucleated cells, estimated from reference gene primer amplification, were obtained. Repertoires were generated with immunoSEQ multiplex PCR, while TCRdb's copy carries only in-frame clones and drops some. Clone size and V and J calls were adopted from that table, with D and trimming inferred from the DNA. The table lists roughly 24,000 clones, approximately 92% of them singletons. V lost 5 bases and J lost 1; bases outside the gene matches: 5. This CDR3 contains 15 residues. CDR1 MRHNA and CDR2 SNTAGT come from the germline V gene. The source of this sequence is a human donor in a cohort sampled during active COVID-19. The chain links TRBV6-4 to TRBJ2-1, with 7 positions matching TRBD1. Sequencing used peripheral blood. CDR3 region: CASSSDRLSYNEQFF. The CDR3 bases are TGTGCCAGCAGTTCGGACAGGTTATCCTACAATGAGCAGTTCTTC.